This T cell receptor (beta chain) came from a study of monozygotic twins with inflammatory bowel disease. Germline CDR1 reads LNHNV; CDR2 reads YYDKDF (reference sequence). The CDR3 extends over 15 amino acids. TCRdb re-called the 5' RACE reads and catalogs CDR3 proteins one per entry, DNA excluded. This repertoire includes fewer than 450,000 distinct CDR3 sequences. The material sequenced was blood. The clonotype was recovered from a human donor with ulcerative colitis or Crohn's disease, or a healthy co-twin of an affected twin (not recorded which). The chain combines TRBV15 with TRBJ2-7. CDR3 region: CATSRDVAGSYEQYF.